This TCR beta chain was retrieved from a study of technical replicates of blood from four donors (dated by TCRdb to about 2017). CDR1 MNHNS and CDR2 SASEGT are derived from the germline V gene. The CDR3 runs 14 residues from the cysteine to the phenylalanine. The kept DNA is CDR3 alone, 42 bases in frame from the first base. Unmatched junction bases come to 4, with V trimmed by 8 bases and J by 0 bases. As regards this clone: The clone's antigen remains unknown. No quality values exist for individual bases; no much larger clone is one base distant.

The library was built by means of the immunoSEQ multiplex PCR assay. Imported from immuneACCESS, the table was reduced by TCRdb to in-frame sequences with V and J called. These copies leave out some clones; in studies compared against another copy, an unresolved V gene accounts for under half, and the cause of the remainder is not known. For this sample the table gives 70,000 to 85,000 clones, of which around 97% were detected only once. In total, the top ten clones hold 0.15% to 0.2% of the sample. The sample taken for sequencing was T cells isolated from PBMCs. The sequence joins TRBV6-1 to TRBJ1-3, and 7 junction bases match TRBD1. This clonotype was obtained from a human donor in good health. DNA sequence: TGTGCCAGCGGACGGACAGGCTCTGGAAACACCATATATTTT. It translates as CASGRTGSGNTIYF.